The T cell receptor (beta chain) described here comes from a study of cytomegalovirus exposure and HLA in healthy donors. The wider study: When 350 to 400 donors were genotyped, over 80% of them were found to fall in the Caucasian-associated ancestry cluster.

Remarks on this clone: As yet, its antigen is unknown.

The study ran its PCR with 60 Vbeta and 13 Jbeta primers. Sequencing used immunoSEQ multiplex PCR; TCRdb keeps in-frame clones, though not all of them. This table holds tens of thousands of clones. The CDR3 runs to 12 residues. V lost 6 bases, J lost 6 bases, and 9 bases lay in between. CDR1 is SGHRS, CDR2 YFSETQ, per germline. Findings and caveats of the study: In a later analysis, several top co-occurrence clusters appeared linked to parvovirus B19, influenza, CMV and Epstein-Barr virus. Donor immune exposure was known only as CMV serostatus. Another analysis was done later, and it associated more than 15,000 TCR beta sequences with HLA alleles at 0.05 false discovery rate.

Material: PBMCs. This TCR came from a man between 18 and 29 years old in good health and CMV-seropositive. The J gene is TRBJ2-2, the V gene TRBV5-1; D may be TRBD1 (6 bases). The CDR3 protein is CASTEGAGELFF. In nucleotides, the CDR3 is TGCGCCAGCACAGAGGGGGCCGGGGAGCTGTTTTTT.